This T cell receptor (beta chain) was observed in a study of cytomegalovirus exposure and HLA in healthy donors. Notes on the study in general: Among TCR beta chains, those listed as cytomegalovirus-associated numbered about 160.

The PCR used 60 Vbeta and 13 Jbeta primers. The assay was immunoSEQ multiplex PCR, and TCRdb's table has in-frame clones only and misses some. Of tens of thousands of clones detected, approximately 75% appear once; the ten largest clones hold approximately 3.4%. A remark on this clone: Its antigen is as yet unknown.

The origin of this receptor is a woman aged 35 to 49 in good health and CMV-seropositive. The sample consisted of PBMCs.

CDR3 DNA sequence: TGTGCCAGTACCATTTCAGGGACAACTAATGAAAAACTGTTTTTT. Translation gives CASTISGTTNEKLFF. The V call is TRBV19, the J call TRBJ1-4; possibly TRBD1 for D (5 bases). Germline V CDR1 and CDR2: LNHDA, SQIVND (reference sequence). This CDR3 spans 15 amino acids. V was pared by 7 bases and J by 0 bases, with 12 bases between.